What follows is one TCR beta chain and its context. Its cognate antigen has yet to be identified. No qualities accompany the bases; no much larger clone lies one base away. TCRbeta CDR3 regions were amplified from genomic DNA using the immunoSEQ Assay, a bias-controlled multiplex PCR. Under the source paper's analysis protocol: Within the assay, amplification of reference gene primers was used to estimate how many nucleated cells each sample contained. To quantify the absolute abundance of each unique TCRbeta CDR3 rearrangement, sequence reads were collapsed and filtered. Productive Simpson clonality was computed per sample as the square root of Simpson's diversity index over productive rearrangements. TCRdb limited this immuneACCESS table to in-frame rearrangements with V and J called. A share of clones is missing; checked studies link under half to unresolved V genes, and the rest is unexplained. For V, J and clone size, that table is used; D and trimming come from the DNA. A total of more than 200,000 clones appear in this sample, over 80% of them only once. Under 30% of the sample comes from the top ten.

The data are from a study of blood T cell repertoires in COVID-19 (dated by TCRdb to the early 2020s). In terms of the full investigation: Samples covering the acute and convalescent phases of COVID-19 were provided by collaborators in the United States, Italy and Spain. The prospective study material was composed of cDNA or gDNA derived from T cells, B-cell-depleted T cells, or PBMCs. The dataset comprised deeply sampled blood TCRbeta repertoires from subjects exposed to, actively infected with, or recovered from COVID-19. A freely available public database, intended as a resource for researchers studying the immune response to SARS-CoV-2, is where the repertoires were released. The samples were drawn from the first 160 participants of the ongoing ImmuneRACE study and from 950 to 1,500 subjects provided by 6 global collaborators. Sample metadata almost always included a de-identified subject ID, COVID-19 status, age in years and sex. Where HLA class I and class II types were available, the types were taken from metadata supplied by the sample provider, not from assay-based typing. The full study reports these points: The amount of clinical and demographic metadata varied by source and participant and was provided uncurated.

Collaborating institutions collected whole blood in K2EDTA tubes following their own protocols. Collaborator samples were shipped for TCRbeta analysis as frozen whole blood, isolated PBMCs, or DNA extracted from either sample type. Inclusive of the bounding cysteine and phenylalanine, the CDR3 is 14 residues long. Solely the CDR3 DNA is kept, with 42 bases framed from the first base. Reading the germline V gene gives CDR1 SGHAT and CDR2 FQNNGV. At the junction V is shortened by 5 bases and J by 9 bases, with 17 bases in between. This TCR came from a middle-aged man with acute or convalescent COVID-19. The sample was peripheral blood. The chain couples TRBV11-2 to TRBJ2-1, with a tentative D gene TRBD2 over 5 matching bases. The nucleotides are TGTGCCAGCAGCCCGGGGATAGGGTTTGGTGAGCAGTTCTTC. Its protein product is CASSPGIGFGEQFF.